This TCR beta chain emerged from a study of blood T cell repertoires in COVID-19. Study in general: Acute and convalescent COVID-19 samples came from the United States, Italy and Spain. T cells, B-cell-depleted T cells, or PBMCs provided the cDNA or gDNA that served as material.

TCRdb's copy holds only in-frame clones and misses some; the assay was immunoSEQ multiplex PCR. There are a few hundred thousand clones in the sample; 70% to 90% occur only once, and approximately 1.6% lies in the top ten. Categorization into cohorts depended on clinical history that participants reported. Deletions cut 0 bases from V and 7 bases from J, with 8 bases between. This CDR3 region has 13 residues. Germline V gene lookup returns CDR1 SGHDT and CDR2 YYEEEE. Sequenced sample: PBMCs or T cells enriched from blood (not recorded which). The origin of this receptor is a woman in her 50s who had recovered from COVID-19. The V call is TRBV5-6, the J call TRBJ1-5; D is ambiguous. The CDR3 sequence is CASSLGGWQPQHF. CDR3 DNA: TGTGCCAGCAGCTTGGGAGGGTGGCAGCCCCAGCATTTT. The variable domain in full, completed from reference TRBV5-6 and TRBJ1-5, reads DAGVTQSPTHLIKTRGQQVTLRCSPKSGHDTVSWYQQALGQGPQFIFQYYEEEERQRGNFPDRFSGHQFPNYSSELNVNALLLGDSALYLCASSLGGWQPQHFGDGTRLSIL.